This T cell receptor (beta chain) was observed in a study of OX40 agonist ivuxolimab in advanced cancers. Patients who had autoimmune disease history or got systemic immunosuppression were left out. Baseline was the first blood sampling point, followed by cycle 4 day 1 and cycle 7 day 1. Overall study results and limits: At 0.1 to 3.0 mg/kg and by week 6, clonal expansion occurred in CD4+ and CD8+ blood T cells. Expanded clones were, on average, more numerous among CD8+ T cells than CD4+.

Assay: immunoSEQ multiplex PCR; the TCRdb copy retains only in-frame clones and omits some. The profile shows 70,000 to 95,000 clones, around 88% of them singletons. The ends were cut back, 1 base at V and 7 bases at J, with 9 bases in the middle. The CDR3 sequence is 13 residues long. Germline V gene sequence: CDR1 SGHRS, CDR2 YFSETQ. The sample holds a few counts of this clone. Its target is not known. The sequenced sample was CD4+ or CD8+ T cells sorted from blood, obtained in a trial of the OX40 agonist ivuxolimab. V usage is TRBV5-1 and J usage is TRBJ1-5; no clear D gene. This TCR derives from an adult with an advanced solid tumor such as melanoma, head and neck, liver or kidney cancer. CDR3 DNA sequence: TGCGCCAGCAGCTTGTGGATCGGACAGCCCCAGCATTTT. Protein sequence: CASSLWIGQPQHF.